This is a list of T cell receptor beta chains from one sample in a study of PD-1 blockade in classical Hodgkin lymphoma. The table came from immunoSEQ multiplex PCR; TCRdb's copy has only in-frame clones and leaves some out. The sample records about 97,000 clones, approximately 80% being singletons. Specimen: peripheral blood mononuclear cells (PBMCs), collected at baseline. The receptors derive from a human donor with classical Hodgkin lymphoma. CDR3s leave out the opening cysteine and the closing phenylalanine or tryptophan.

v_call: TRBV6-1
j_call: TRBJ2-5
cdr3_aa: ASSEGPLGSETQY

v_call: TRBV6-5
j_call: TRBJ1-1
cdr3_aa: ASWASPDTEAF

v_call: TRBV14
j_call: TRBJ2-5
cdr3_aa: ASSLRIGGYQY

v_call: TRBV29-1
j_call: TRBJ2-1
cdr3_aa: SVLADNNEQF

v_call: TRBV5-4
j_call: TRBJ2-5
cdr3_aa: ASSFLSGGSQETQY

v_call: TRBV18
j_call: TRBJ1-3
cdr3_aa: ASSPLTGGADTIY

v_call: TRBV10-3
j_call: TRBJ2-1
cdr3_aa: AISVSVNEQF

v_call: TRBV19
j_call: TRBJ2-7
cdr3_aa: ASSISLARGYEQY

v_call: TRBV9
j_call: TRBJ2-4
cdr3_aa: ASSVGSWESKNIQY

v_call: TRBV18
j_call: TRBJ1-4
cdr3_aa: ASSETNEKLF

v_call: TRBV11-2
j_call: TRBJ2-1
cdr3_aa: ASRKTSGSSYNEQF

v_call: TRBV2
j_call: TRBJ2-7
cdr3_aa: ASSEALDRGYEQY

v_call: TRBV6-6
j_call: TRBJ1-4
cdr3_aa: ASKYGGDEKLF

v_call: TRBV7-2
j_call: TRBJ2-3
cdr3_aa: ASSPEGLAGSADTQY

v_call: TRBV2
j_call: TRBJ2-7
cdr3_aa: ASVGLGYEQY

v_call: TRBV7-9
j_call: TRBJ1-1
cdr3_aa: ASRDRRTEAF

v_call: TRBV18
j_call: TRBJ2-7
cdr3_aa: ASSTGREPYEQY

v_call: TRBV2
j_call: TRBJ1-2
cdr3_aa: ASSESLYGYT

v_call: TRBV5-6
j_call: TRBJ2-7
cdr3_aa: ATSTRVGEQY

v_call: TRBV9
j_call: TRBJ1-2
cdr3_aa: ASSVVPGGYT

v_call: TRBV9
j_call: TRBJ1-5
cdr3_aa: ASSQGGQINQPQH

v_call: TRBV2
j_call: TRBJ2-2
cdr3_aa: ASRQAGGAGELF

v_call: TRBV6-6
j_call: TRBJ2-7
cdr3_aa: ASSPPGYHYEQY

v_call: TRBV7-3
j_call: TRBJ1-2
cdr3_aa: ASSQGQGSGYT

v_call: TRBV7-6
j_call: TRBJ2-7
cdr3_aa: ASSAGVSGSYEQY

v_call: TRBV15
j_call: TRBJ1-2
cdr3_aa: ATSRDEGTFYGYT

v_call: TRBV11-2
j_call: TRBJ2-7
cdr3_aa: ASSPTQQGNEQY

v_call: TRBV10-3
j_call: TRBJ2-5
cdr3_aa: AISVGGGQETQY

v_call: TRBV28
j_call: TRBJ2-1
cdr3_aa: ASSLILSSYNEQF

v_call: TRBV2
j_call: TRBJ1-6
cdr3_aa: ASSVLPQGGSPLH

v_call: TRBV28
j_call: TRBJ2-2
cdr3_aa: ASITNTGELF

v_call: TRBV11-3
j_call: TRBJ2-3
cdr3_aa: ASSMVPGPADTQY

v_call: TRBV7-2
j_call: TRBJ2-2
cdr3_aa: ASSLGNFGYGELF

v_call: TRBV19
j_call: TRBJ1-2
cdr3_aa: ASQLTGNYGYT

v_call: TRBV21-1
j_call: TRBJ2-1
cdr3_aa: ASSKYTCLSGMTNEQF

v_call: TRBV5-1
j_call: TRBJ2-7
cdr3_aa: ASNMADYEQY

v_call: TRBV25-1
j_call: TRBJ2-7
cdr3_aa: ASSARGLAGVGEQY

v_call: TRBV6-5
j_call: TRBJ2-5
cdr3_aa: ASSRYRGPQETQY

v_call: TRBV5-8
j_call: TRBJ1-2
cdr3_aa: ASSYYQSNGYT